The 10 T cell receptor beta chains presented below share a single source sample, sequenced in a study of T cells in Graves' hyperthyroidism and ophthalmopathy (dated by TCRdb to between 2018 and 2021). Libraries were constructed by multiplex PCR. Sequenced using an Illumina HiSeq 2000. The TCR beta CDR3 regions were amplified from the RNA transcripts. The first round of RT-PCR for the TCR CDR3 was performed with the HTBI primer set and the Qiagen OneStep RT-PCR kit. The public reads were run again by TCRdb, first through fastp at Q25 and then through MiXCR, and only productive beta chains were kept. Every CDR3 protein is listed once, alongside the most common genes and DNA of its rows. This sample has fewer than 350,000 distinct CDR3 sequences in its table, and approximately 18% of those were observed once. The top ten clonotypes cover under 55% of the sample. The specimen was blood. These receptors originate from a woman in her 50s with Graves' hyperthyroidism.

V and J are TRBV6-1 and TRBJ2-3, with 9 bases aligning to TRBD2. Germline CDR1 MNHNS, CDR2 SASEGT. This CDR3 comprises 17 residues. V dropped 4 bases and J dropped 7; count of bases not matched to a gene: 15. CDR3 in amino acids: CASSAIFIAGAGNTQYF. The CDR3 bases are TGTGCCAGCAGTGCCATTTTTATAGCGGGAGCGGGGAATACGCAGTATTTT.

This clonotype was picked up a small number of times. The V gene is TRBV9, the J gene TRBJ1-5; TRBD1 is a possible D gene (5 bases). This CDR3 is built from 14 residues. The germline gives CDR1 SGDLS, CDR2 YYNGEE. V was cut by 4 bases and J by 7 bases, with 15 bases left in between. CDR3 DNA: TGTGCCAGCAGCCCGCAGGGTGGAAGCCAGCCCCAGCATTTT. It is translated as CASSPQGGSQPQHF. Full variable domain (remainder filled in from reference TRBV9 and TRBJ1-5): DSGVTQTPKHLITATGQRVTLRCSPRSGDLSVYWYQQSLDQGLQFLIQYYNGEERAKGNILERFSAQQFPDLHSELNLSSLELGDSALYFCASSPQGGSQPQHFGDGTRLSIL.

This chain connects TRBV20-1 to TRBJ2-1; TRBD1 might be the D (5 bases). V was clipped by 2 bases and J by 4 bases, with 15 bases between them. Germline lookup yields CDR1 DFQATT and CDR2 SNEGSKA (reference sequence). This CDR3 is 15 amino acids long. The CDR3 bases are TGCAGTGCTAGAACTACCACTAAGGGGTACAATGAGCAGTTCTTC. Amino acid sequence: CSARTTTKGYNEQFF.

This clonotype was seen a single time. The chain joins TRBV12-3 or TRBV12-4 to TRBJ2-1; 13 nucleotides match TRBD2. J gave up 5 bases and V 7 bases, and 11 bases lay outside the gene matches. The CDR3 length is 17 residues. The CDR3 sequence: CASTPGTSGELDNEQFF. Here the CDR3 DNA reads TGTGCCAGCACCCCAGGGACTAGCGGGGAGTTAGACAATGAGCAGTTCTTC.

V is TRBV7-2 and J is TRBJ2-1; 9 bases match TRBD2. Trimming removed 1 base from V and 8 bases from J; junction bases left unmatched: 9. This CDR3 is built from 16 residues. Germline V gene sequence: CDR1 SGHTA, CDR2 FQGNSA. CDR3 protein: CASSLVSRGGVYEQFF. The CDR3 DNA follows: TGTGCCAGCAGCTTAGTCTCGCGGGGGGGCGTATATGAGCAGTTCTTC.

The chain couples TRBV6-6 to TRBJ1-4; D not resolved. Trimming took off 2 bases at V and 3 bases at J, with 10 bases between the two ends. CDR3 size: 15 residues. The V gene's germline CDR1 is MNHNY and CDR2 SVGAGI (reference sequence). CDR3 sequence: CASSYVKKANEKLFF. The CDR3 bases are TGTGCCAGCAGTTACGTTAAGAAGGCTAATGAAAAACTGTTTTTT.

The chain carries TRBV5-1 and TRBJ2-3; TRBD2 matches at 7 bases. Germline V lookup: CDR1 SGHRS, CDR2 YFSETQ. The CDR3 is 15 amino acids. J was trimmed by 6 bases and V by 1 base; bases with no gene match: 8. CDR3 sequence reads: CASSLRTSFADTQYF. Written as DNA, the CDR3 is TGCGCCAGCAGCTTGCGGACTAGTTTCGCGGATACGCAGTATTTT.

The V gene is TRBV10-3, the J gene TRBJ2-1, with D possibly matching TRBD2 (5 bases). V lost 2 bases and J 12 bases, leaving 14 bases between the germline ends. The CDR3 runs 13 residues. Germline V CDR1 and CDR2: ENHRY, SYGVKD. The CDR3 bases are TGTGCCATCAGTGAGCGAGGAGGTCTAGCGCAGTTCTTC. Protein product: CAISERGGLAQFF.

This clonotype was counted at least ten times. CDR3 loop: CASSVRAGQGDTGELFF. CDR3 sequence (DNA): TGTGCCAGCAGTGTACGGGCGGGACAGGGGGACACCGGGGAGCTGTTTTTT. V gene TRBV2 combines with J gene TRBJ2-2; 11 bases are shared with TRBD1. The germline gives CDR1 SNHLY, CDR2 FYNNEI. The CDR3 length is 17 residues. V lost 4 bases to trimming and J lost 3 bases; unmatched junction nucleotides: 7.

There are a few counts of this clonotype. V and J are TRBV5-6 and TRBJ2-1; the D is unclear. The CDR3 is 13 amino acids. Trimming took 0 bases from V and 8 from J, leaving 9 bases between them. Germline CDR1 reads SGHDT; CDR2 reads YYEEEE. The chain's CDR3 is CASSLGGSYEQFF. CDR3 in DNA: TGTGCCAGCAGCTTGGGTGGTTCCTATGAGCAGTTCTTC.